This TCR beta chain originates from a study of blood T cell repertoires in COVID-19. Study summary: Samples representing acute and convalescent COVID-19 were sourced from the United States, Italy and Spain.

The V end was cut by 0 bases, the J end by 5 bases, with 13 bases between. CDR3 size: 15 residues. The germline V gene has CDR1 MNHEY and CDR2 SVGAGI. The protocol was immunoSEQ multiplex PCR, while the TCRdb copy is restricted to in-frame clones and leaves out a portion. The data contain around 81,000 clones, 83% of them singletons. This receptor was obtained from a man aged 80 or over with acute or convalescent COVID-19. The chain combines TRBV6-5 with TRBJ2-5; possibly TRBD2 for D (6 bases). The sequencing input was peripheral blood. CDR3 DNA sequence: TGTGCCAGCAGTTACTCGATCGGGAGAGGGGAGACCCAGTACTTC. Encoded protein: CASSYSIGRGETQYF.